Sequencing of this T cell receptor beta chain was carried out in a study of shared T cell receptors in the human thymus (dated by TCRdb to about 2021). Study-level background: The study examined how self-reactive, shared T-cell receptor alpha chains are generated in the human thymus.

CDR1 and CDR2 (MDHEN, SYDVKM) derive from the germline V gene. V has 3 bases trimmed and J has 2 bases trimmed; junction bases matching no gene number 6. The CDR3 measures 15 amino acids from cysteine to phenylalanine. Left in the record is the CDR3 DNA by itself, 45 bases read in frame from the first base. Points on this clone: Which antigen it targets is not known. Per-base quality was not reported, and no clone a single base away is much larger than it.

The library was produced with the immunoSEQ multiplex PCR assay. The table was pulled from immuneACCESS by TCRdb, which kept in-frame rearrangements only. Such tables lose some clones; where checked, under half of the loss comes from unresolved V genes, and the rest has no known cause. Present in this sample are approximately 580,000 clones, approximately 78% of which were seen just once. About 0.013% of the sample belongs to the ten largest clones. The sample was also linked to a second study, of human thymus T cells. According to the second study: Donors were immunologically healthy infants undergoing open corrective cardiac surgery for congenital heart defects in Finland. Thymus tissue was obtained as surgical resects removed during corrective cardiac surgery. V and J gene segment usage appeared biased in both thymic and peripheral blood repertoires. Highly overlapping thymic TCR repertoires among unrelated individuals were reported in the related research. The study used fewer than ten infant thymus samples plus four related peripheral blood samples to characterize TCR alpha and beta repertoires. The cohort included over five male and a couple of female infants, with donor ages spanning 7 to 244 days. After being mechanically released from the tissue, thymocytes were kept at -70 degrees C in pellets of roughly 9.5-32 million cells. Genomic DNA was extracted from frozen cell pellets with a QIAsymphony instrument. Using the immunoSEQ multiplex PCR assay, the TCRB and TCRAD loci were amplified from a standardized quantity of quality-controlled genomic DNA. The V(D)J region was spanned by amplicons of a length sufficient to cover the CDR3 and to identify V and J genes. Through the commercial immunoSEQ service, the amplicons were sequenced on an Illumina platform. Primer bias and sequencing errors were corrected as previously described, and TCRAD and TCRB were defined on the basis of the IMGT database. The repertoires were analysed using immunoSEQ Analyzer 3.0 and VDJTools for basic statistics, V/J segment usage, diversity estimates, rarefaction and pairwise overlap. To estimate diversity, the Chao1, ChaoE, Efron-Thisted, Shannon and inverse Simpson indices were applied, and diversity was also estimated on datasets down-sampled to the smallest sample. Repertoire overlap was assessed by strict matching of CDR3 nucleotide sequence, V gene and J gene, and clustering was done by Jaccard-based multidimensional scaling. On average, about 800,000 unique TCRB clonotypes were obtained from thymus samples, compared with about 84,000 from blood samples.

The V and J segments used are TRBV28 and TRBJ1-1, with 7 middle bases fitting TRBD1. Specimen: thymocytes. The sequence was collected from a boy under three years old with a congenital heart defect. Donor details come from another sample of the same person, matched by shared clones. The DNA sequence reads TGTGCCAGCAGTTTCGACGGACAGGACAACACTGAAGCTTTCTTT. It translates as CASSFDGQDNTEAFF.